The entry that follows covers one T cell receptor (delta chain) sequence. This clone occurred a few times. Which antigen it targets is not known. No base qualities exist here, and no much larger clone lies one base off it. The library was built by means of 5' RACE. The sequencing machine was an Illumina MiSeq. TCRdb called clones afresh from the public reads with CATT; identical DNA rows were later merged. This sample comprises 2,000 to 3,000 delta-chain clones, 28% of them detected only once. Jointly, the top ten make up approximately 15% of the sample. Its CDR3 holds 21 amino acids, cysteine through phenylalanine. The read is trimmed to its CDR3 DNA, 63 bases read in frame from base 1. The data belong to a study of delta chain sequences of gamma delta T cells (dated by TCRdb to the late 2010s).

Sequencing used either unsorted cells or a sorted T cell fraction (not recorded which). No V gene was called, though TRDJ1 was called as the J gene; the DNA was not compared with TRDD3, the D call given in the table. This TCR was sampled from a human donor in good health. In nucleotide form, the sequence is TGTTCTGTACTCGGCTCTTGGGGGCCCTTCACTGGGGGCCCCACTACCGATAAACTCATCTTT. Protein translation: CSVLGSWGPFTGGPTTDKLIF.